This T cell receptor (beta chain) was captured in a study of T cell responses to AZD1222 COVID-19 vaccine (dated by TCRdb to the early 2020s). Regarding the research as a whole: AZD1222 recipients given second doses at about 4 weeks or at about 12 weeks were pooled, since spike-specific TCR depth and breadth were not found to differ between the two schedules. A total of 233 trial participants underwent TCR sequencing, of whom about 210 had received two doses of AZD1222 and approximately 25 had received two doses of the MenACWY control vaccine. Trial participants were enrolled by age into subgroups of 18-55, 56-69 and 70-plus years, and around 150, 28 and 57 TCR-sequenced participants, respectively, were included in these subgroups. The investigation overall reported the following: Epitopes outside the regions mutated in the B.1.351 and B.1.1.7 variants were reportedly recognized by nearly half of the unique spike-specific TCRs. Vaccine-associated CD4 TCRs spanned the whole spike protein, with dominant responses in regions 160-218 and 743-854. Because no day 14 peak-response samples were available, repertoires were characterized only after the peak T cell response. Most participants were white British and females outnumbered males, and the authors suggested that clonal diversity may have been underestimated. A significant rise in spike-specific TCR breadth and depth was observed after two AZD1222 doses relative to day 0 and relative to MenACWY recipients. Conclusions about previously exposed vaccinees are limited, since just a handful of AZD1222 recipients were seropositive for SARS-CoV-2 at baseline. In the small 56-69-year group, the increase in depth fell short of significance, most likely because of low power.

The CDR3 regions of human TCRbeta chains were analyzed by immunosequencing. The authors' analysis ran thus. Repertoire TCRs were checked for matches against a reference library of SARS-CoV-2-specific TCRs that had been generated using the MIRA antigen-specificity platform. Breadth was defined as the fraction of unique TCRs that were SARS-CoV-2-associated. Depth was defined as the fraction of total T cells that were SARS-CoV-2-associated. Using the MIRA data, each spike-specific TCR was assigned both to the spike region to which the TCR was reactive and to a CD4 or CD8 class. Log10-transformed breadth and depth values were compared by one-way ANOVA with Sidak's multiple comparisons tests. The immuneACCESS repertoire file appears here via TCRdb, limited to in-frame rearrangements. These files lack a portion of the clones; in checked studies, under half of the deficit traces to unresolved V genes, and the cause of the others is not known. Clone size and the V and J calls come from that table; the DNA yielded D and trimming. The sample has about 120,000 clones on record, approximately 85% of them singletons. The leading ten clones occupy 9% to 9.5% of the sample.

CDR1 is given as SGHRS and CDR2 as YFSETQ, both from the germline V gene. The CDR3 numbers 16 residues from cysteine through phenylalanine. Only the CDR3 DNA stays, 48 bases, in frame from base 1. V loses 0 bases of germline sequence and J loses 4 bases, and the interval between the two ends is 13 bases. The sample's time point label, decoded: baseline before first vaccination. The vaccinee samples were drawn from two UK trials, COV001 and COV002, one of which was a single-blind randomized controlled phase 2/3 trial testing AZD1222 (ChAdOx1 nCoV-19) in healthy adults. For TCRbeta chain sequencing, PBMC samples were collected from trial participants at day 0 and at day 28 after the second dose. On this clone itself: The antigen this receptor binds is unknown. One base away there is no much larger clone; base qualities are not given.

This receptor chain uses TRBV5-1 and TRBJ2-2; TRBD1 is possibly the D segment (6 matching bases). The sequences come from peripheral blood, collected on day 0 of AZD1222 vaccination. The receptor's source is an adult in good health. The nucleotides are TGCGCCAGCAGCTTGGGGACAGCAATTCGCACCGGGGAGCTGTTTTTT. Translated, this gives CASSLGTAIRTGELFF.